This T cell receptor beta chain was sequenced in a study of shared clonotypes between healthy human individuals. The data were produced by immunoSEQ multiplex PCR, yet TCRdb's version contains in-frame clones alone and is incomplete. The repertoire holds some 2,000,000 clones, approximately 94% seen once, with 1% to 1.3% in the top ten. It was CD45RO-negative cells, positively selected for CCR7, that made up naive CD8 cells, with terminally differentiated effector memory CD45RA+ cells excluded. The germline V gene has CDR1 WSHSY and CDR2 SAAADI. The CDR3 totals 16 residues. Trimming took off 4 bases at V and 3 bases at J, with 18 bases between the two ends.

The TCR sequence derives from a young man in good health. V gene TRBV10-2 combines with J gene TRBJ1-1, with unresolved D. Sequenced input: naive CD8+ T cells sorted from blood. The CDR3 here is CASSVVSYGGYTEAFF. CDR3 DNA sequence: TGCGCCAGCAGTGTTGTGAGTTATGGTGGTTACACTGAAGCTTTCTTT.